This entry lists 5 T cell receptor beta chains sequenced from one sample in a study of T cell responses to AZD1222 COVID-19 vaccine. Method: immunoSEQ multiplex PCR; TCRdb's copy keeps in-frame clones and lacks some. Here the sample spans around 20,000 clones, 84% being singletons. The source material was peripheral blood, sampled 28 days after the second AZD1222 dose. These receptors were collected from an adult who received the AZD1222 COVID-19 vaccine.

V usage is TRBV6-5 and J usage is TRBJ1-5; D uncertain. This CDR3 has 13 amino acids. Trimming removed 2 bases at V and 8 bases at J, with 10 bases between. Germline CDR1 and CDR2: MNHEY and SVGAGI. CDR3 in DNA: TGTGCCAGCAGTTACCGCTCGTTTGAGCCCCAGCATTTT. Translated, it gives CASSYRSFEPQHF.

This chain's CDR3 is CASSPRTRTKGFGELFF. The CDR3 nucleotides are TGTGCCAGCAGCCCCAGGACTAGGACTAAGGGATTTGGGGAGCTGTTTTTT. This chain uses TRBV3-1 (or the pseudogene TRBV3-2) with TRBJ2-2; 7 bases match TRBD2. The germline V gene has CDR1 LGHDT and CDR2 YNNKEL (reference sequence). J lost 8 bases, V lost 4 bases, and 16 bases had no gene match. The CDR3 spans 17 residues.

This clone was picked up one time. This chain connects TRBV6-5 to TRBJ1-3, with D hard to call. V lost 5 bases and J 0 bases, leaving 5 bases between the germline ends. The CDR3 has 13 amino acids. From germline, CDR1 is MNHEY and CDR2 SVGAGI. Written as DNA, the CDR3 is TGTGCCAGCAGTCTGGGCTCTGGAAACACCATATATTTT. Encoded protein: CASSLGSGNTIYF.

Note on this clone: Relative to the germline gene, one junction end is altered; a read error may explain this. The chain is built from TRBV7-8 and TRBJ1-1; the D gene is possibly TRBD1 (5 bases). Germline-derived CDR1 and CDR2 are SGHVS and FQNEAQ. The CDR3 spans 16 residues. The chain's CDR3 is CASSLAPGKPNTEAFF. DNA of the CDR3: TGTGCCAGCAGCCTAGCCCCAGGGAAACCGAACACTGAAGCTTTCTTT.

The rearrangement joins TRBV2 to TRBJ2-1, with 10 bases fitting TRBD2. Trimming removed 5 bases from V and 5 bases from J; junction bases left unmatched: 15. The germline CDR1 and CDR2 sequences are SNHLY and FYNNEI. CDR3 size: 18 residues. CDR3 amino acids: CASSLLAGDVRTNNEQFF. CDR3 nucleotides: TGTGCCAGCAGTCTGCTAGCGGGAGACGTTCGGACAAACAATGAGCAGTTCTTC.